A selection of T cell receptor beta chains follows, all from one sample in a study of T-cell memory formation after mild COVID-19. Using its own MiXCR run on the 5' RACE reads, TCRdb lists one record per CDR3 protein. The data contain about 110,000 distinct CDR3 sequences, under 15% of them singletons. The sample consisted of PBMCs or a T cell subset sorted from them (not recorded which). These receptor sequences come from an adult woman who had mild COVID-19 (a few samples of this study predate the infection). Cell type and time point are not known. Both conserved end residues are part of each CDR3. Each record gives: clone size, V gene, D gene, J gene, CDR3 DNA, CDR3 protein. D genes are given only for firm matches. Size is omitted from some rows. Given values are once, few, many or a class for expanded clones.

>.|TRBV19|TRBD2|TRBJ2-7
TGTGCCAGTAGTATCTCTAGCGGGGTCTACGAGCAGTACTTC
CASSISSGVYEQYF
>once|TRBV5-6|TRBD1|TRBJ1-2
TGTGCCAGCAGCCTTCTAGACAGGGAAGCTGGCTACACCTTC
CASSLLDREAGYTF
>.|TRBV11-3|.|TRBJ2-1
TGTGCCAGCAGTGGCCCAAACTCCTACAATGAGCAGTTCTTC
CASSGPNSYNEQFF
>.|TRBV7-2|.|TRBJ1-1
TGTGCCAGCAGCCGAGGGACCATTGAAGCTTTCTTT
CASSRGTIEAFF
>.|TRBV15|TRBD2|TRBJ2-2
TGTGCCACCAGCAGACCTACTAGCGGGGGAGGAACCGGGGAGCTGTTTTTT
CATSRPTSGGGTGELFF
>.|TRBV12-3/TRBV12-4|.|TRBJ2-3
TGTGCCAGCAGTGGAATGGGAGGAGATACGCAGTATTTT
CASSGMGGDTQYF
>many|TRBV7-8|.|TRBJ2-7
TGTGCCAGCAGCCCAGGGGGAGGGGGATACGAGCAGTACTTC
CASSPGGGGYEQYF
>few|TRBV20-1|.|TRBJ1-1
TGCAGTGCTATCGGGCAGGGCGAAGCTTTCTTT
CSAIGQGEAFF
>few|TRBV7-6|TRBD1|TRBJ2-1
TGTGCCAGCAGCTTCGGGGACAGGGGGTACAATGAGCAGTTCTTC
CASSFGDRGYNEQFF
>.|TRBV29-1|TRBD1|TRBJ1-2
TGCAGCACTTGGACAGGGATCTATGGCTACACCTTC
CSTWTGIYGYTF
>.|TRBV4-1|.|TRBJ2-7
TGCGCCAGCAGCCAAGGCCCCGGGTCAATCTACGAGCAGTACTTC
CASSQGPGSIYEQYF
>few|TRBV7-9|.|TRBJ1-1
TGTGCCAGCAGCTCCCCGGGGCTTGAAGCTTTCTTT
CASSSPGLEAFF
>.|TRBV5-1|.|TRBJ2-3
TGCGCCAGCAGCACCGGACACGACACAGATACGCAGTATTTT
CASSTGHDTDTQYF
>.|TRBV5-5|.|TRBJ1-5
TGTGCCAGCAGCTTCTTTGGGAGCAATCAGCCCCAGCATTTT
CASSFFGSNQPQHF
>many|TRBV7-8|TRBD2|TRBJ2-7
TGTGCCAGCAGCGCTCCCGGGAGGGCCCGATACGAGCAGTACTTC
CASSAPGRARYEQYF
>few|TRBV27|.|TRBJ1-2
TGTGCCAGCAGTTTAAACAGAGCCTATGGCTACACCTTC
CASSLNRAYGYTF
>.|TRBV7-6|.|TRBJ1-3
TGTGCCAGCAGCTTAGGGTCCCCCCCCTCGGGAAACACCATATATTTT
CASSLGSPPSGNTIYF
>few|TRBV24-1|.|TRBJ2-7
TGTGCCACCAGTGATCAGGACTCCTACGAGCAGTACTTC
CATSDQDSYEQYF
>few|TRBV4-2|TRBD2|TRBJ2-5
TGTGCCAGCAGCCAAGGCGGCGGGGGGGCCCCGGAGACCCAGTACTTC
CASSQGGGGAPETQYF
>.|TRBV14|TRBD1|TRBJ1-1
TGTGCCAGCAGCCAAGAGGACAGGGGGCCAAGTACTGAAGCTTTCTTT
CASSQEDRGPSTEAFF
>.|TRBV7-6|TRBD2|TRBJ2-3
TGTGCCAGCAGCCCCCCCGGGGGGGGAGGGACAGATACGCAGTATTTT
CASSPPGGGGTDTQYF
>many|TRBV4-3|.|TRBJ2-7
TGCGCCAGCAGCCCCTCCCGGGCCCCGATGGCTGGCGAGCAGTACTTC
CASSPSRAPMAGEQYF
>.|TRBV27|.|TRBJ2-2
TGTGCCAGCAGTTTATTCGGATCCGGGGAGCTGTTTTTT
CASSLFGSGELFF
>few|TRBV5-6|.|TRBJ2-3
TGTGCCAGCAGCGGGAGGACAGATACGCAGTATTTT
CASSGRTDTQYF
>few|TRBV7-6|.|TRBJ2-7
TGTGCCAGCAGCCGGGGCACCGGAGCCTACGAGCAGTACTTC
CASSRGTGAYEQYF
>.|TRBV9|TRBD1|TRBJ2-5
TGTGCCAGCAGCGTAGAGGGGACAGGACTAGAGACCCAGTACTTC
CASSVEGTGLETQYF
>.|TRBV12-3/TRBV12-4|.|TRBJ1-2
TGTGCCAGCAGTAAGTTCCTAACCACGTTTGCGCAGAGCTATGGCTACACCTTC
CASSKFLTTFAQSYGYTF
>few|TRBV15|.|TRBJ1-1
TGTGCCACCAGCTCCGGGGGAAAGACTGAAGCTTTCTTT
CATSSGGKTEAFF
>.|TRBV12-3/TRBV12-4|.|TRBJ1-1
TGTGCCAGCAGTTTAGTACAGGGAGACACTGAAGCTTTCTTT
CASSLVQGDTEAFF
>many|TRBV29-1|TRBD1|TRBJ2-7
TGCAGCGTTCTTTACAGGGGGCCGACCTACGAGCAGTACTTC
CSVLYRGPTYEQYF
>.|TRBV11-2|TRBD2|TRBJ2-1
TGTGCCAGCAGGTTAACTAGCGGGACGACTGAGCAGTTCTTC
CASRLTSGTTEQFF
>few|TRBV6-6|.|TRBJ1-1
TGTGCCAGCAGTGAACCTGCGAACACTGAAGCTTTCTTT
CASSEPANTEAFF
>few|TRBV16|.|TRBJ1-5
TGTGCCAGCAGCCTACAACGAATTAGCAATCAGCCCCAGCATTTT
CASSLQRISNQPQHF
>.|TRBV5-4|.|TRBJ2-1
TGTGCCAGCAGCTTTTCTCTCACAGGGAGCTCCTACAATGAGCAGTTCTTC
CASSFSLTGSSYNEQFF
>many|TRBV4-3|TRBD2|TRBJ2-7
TGCGCCAGCAGCCAAGAAGCTAGCGGGAACTACGAGCAGTACTTC
CASSQEASGNYEQYF
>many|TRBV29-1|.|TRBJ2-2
TGCAGCGTTCTCCCAGGGGCGAACACCGGGGAGCTGTTTTTT
CSVLPGANTGELFF
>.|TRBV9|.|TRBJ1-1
TGTGCCAGCAGCGTAGATCTGGGGGAACCTGAAGCTTTCTTT
CASSVDLGEPEAFF
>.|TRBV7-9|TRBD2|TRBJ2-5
TGTGCCAGCAGCACCAGGACTCGCGGGGGGGAGACCCAGTACTTC
CASSTRTRGGETQYF
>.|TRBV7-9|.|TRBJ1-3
TGTGCCAGCAGCCCCACCAGGGAGGATACCATATATTTT
CASSPTREDTIYF
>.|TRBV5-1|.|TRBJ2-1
TGCGCCAGCAGCCGGGGAGAGGGGGGCGGGATCGACAATGAGCAGTTCTTC
CASSRGEGGGIDNEQFF
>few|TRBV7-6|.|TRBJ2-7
TGTGCCAGCAGCTTAATCGGGGGCGGTTCCTACGAGCAGTACTTC
CASSLIGGGSYEQYF
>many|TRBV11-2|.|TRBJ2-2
TGTGCCAGCAGCTTAGAAACCTACCTCGCCGGGGAGCTGTTTTTT
CASSLETYLAGELFF
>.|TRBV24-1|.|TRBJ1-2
TGTGCCACCAGTTCCCGAGGCGGCAGGGACTATGGCTACACCTTC
CATSSRGGRDYGYTF
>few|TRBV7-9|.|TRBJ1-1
TGTGCCAGCAGCTTAGCGCAGGGCAGCTCGAACACTGAAGCTTTCTTT
CASSLAQGSSNTEAFF
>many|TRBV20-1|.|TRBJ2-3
TGCAGTGCTAGTACACCCGGGACAAATCCAGATACGCAGTATTTT
CSASTPGTNPDTQYF
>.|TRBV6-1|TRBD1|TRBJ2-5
TGTGCCAGCAGTCAGGACAGGCCGTCCGATTCCCAGTACTTC
CASSQDRPSDSQYF
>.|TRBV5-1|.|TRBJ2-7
TGCGCCAGCAGCTTGGGTTCAGGACCCTACGAGCAGTACTTC
CASSLGSGPYEQYF
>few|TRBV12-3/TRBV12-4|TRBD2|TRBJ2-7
TGTGCCAGCAGTTTCGTAGCGGGGCCCTACGAGCAGTACTTC
CASSFVAGPYEQYF
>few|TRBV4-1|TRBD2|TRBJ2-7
TGCGCCAGCAGCCCAATGACTAGCGGGGGGCCCTCCTACGAGCAGTACTTC
CASSPMTSGGPSYEQYF
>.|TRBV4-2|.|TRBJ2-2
TGTGCCAGCAGCCAAGATCGAAAGGGGGCGGGGATCACCGGGGAGCTGTTTTTT
CASSQDRKGAGITGELFF
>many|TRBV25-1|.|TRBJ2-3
TGTGCCAGCACTCGAGGGAGAGGGGAGACAGATACGCAGTATTTT
CASTRGRGETDTQYF
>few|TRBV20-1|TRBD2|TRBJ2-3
TGCAGTGCTAGAGATCGACTAGCGGGAGTAGATACGCAGTATTTT
CSARDRLAGVDTQYF
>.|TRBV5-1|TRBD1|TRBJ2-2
TGCGCCAGCAGCTACCCAGTGGGACAGGCGAACACCGGGGAGCTGTTTTTT
CASSYPVGQANTGELFF
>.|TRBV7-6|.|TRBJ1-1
TGTGCCAGCAGCTCAAGGCGGACCGGCATGAACACTGAAGCTTTCTTT
CASSSRRTGMNTEAFF
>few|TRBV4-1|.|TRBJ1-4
TGCGCCAGCAGCCGCGAGAATGAAAAACTGTTTTTT
CASSRENEKLFF
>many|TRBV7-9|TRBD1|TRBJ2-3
TGTGCCAGCAGCCCGAGGGACAGACTCCTGCGGGATACGCAGTATTTT
CASSPRDRLLRDTQYF
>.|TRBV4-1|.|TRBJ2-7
TGCGCCAGCAGCCAAGCGGGAGCAGTCTACGAGCAGTACTTC
CASSQAGAVYEQYF
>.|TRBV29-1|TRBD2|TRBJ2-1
TGCAGCGTTGAAGACCGCGGGAGGGTAAACGATGAGCAGTTCTTC
CSVEDRGRVNDEQFF
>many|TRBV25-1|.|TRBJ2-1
TGTGCCAGCAGTTTAAGGGATGAGCAGTTCTTC
CASSLRDEQFF
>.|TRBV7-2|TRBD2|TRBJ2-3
TGTGCCAGCAGCTCTGAGCGGGGGGTCCGTACGCAGTATTTT
CASSSERGVRTQYF